This entry lists 16 T cell receptor beta chains sequenced from one sample in a study of beta chain features in type 1 diabetes. Every isolated RNA sample was fully reverse transcribed, so sequencing captured expressed TCRB transcripts. TCRdb's table, derived via immunoSEQ multiplex PCR, lists solely in-frame clones and lacks some. Of 450,000 to 600,000 clones detected, approximately 30% appear once; the ten largest clones hold about 0.065%. Specimen: naive CD4+ T cells from blood. The source of these receptors is a man aged 18 to 35 in good health.

The CDR3 nucleotides are TGTGCCAGCAGCTTAGACGACAGTCGGGTCAATGAGCAGTTCTTC. This encodes CASSLDDSRVNEQFF. The chain uses TRBV7-2 and TRBJ2-1, with D perhaps TRBD1 (5 bases). There are 15 residues in the CDR3. Deletions cut 1 base from V and 6 bases from J, with 13 bases between. Germline CDR1 reads SGHTA; CDR2 reads FQGNSA.

This clone was seen more than once but under ten times. The V and J genes are TRBV10-3 and TRBJ2-7; D may be TRBD1 (6 bases). The germline V gene encodes CDR1 ENHRY and CDR2 SYGVKD. The CDR3 has 14 residues. V gave up 2 bases and J gave up 5 bases, with 13 bases separating them. The CDR3 region is CAISERGDTHEQYF. The CDR3, as DNA: TGTGCCATCAGTGAGCGAGGGGACACCCACGAGCAGTACTTC.

This clone turned up a few times. The gene calls are TRBV7-9 and TRBJ1-4, with D perhaps TRBD1 (5 bases). Trimming left V 1 base short and J 0 bases short, with 9 bases between. Germline CDR1 reads SEHNR; CDR2 reads FQNEAQ (reference sequence). The CDR3 covers 16 residues. The DNA of the CDR3 is TGTGCCAGCAGCTTAGGGGTGGGGCCAACTAATGAAAAACTGTTTTTT. Protein sequence: CASSLGVGPTNEKLFF.

The chain uses TRBV28 and TRBJ2-1; D uncertain. The length of the CDR3 is 16 residues. V was pared by 1 base and J by 2 bases, with 12 bases between. The germline V gene encodes CDR1 MDHEN and CDR2 SYDVKM. This chain's CDR3 is CASSLLAEPPYNEQFF. The DNA for the CDR3 is TGTGCCAGCAGTTTATTGGCCGAGCCCCCCTACAATGAGCAGTTCTTC.

This chain connects TRBV15 to TRBJ1-5, with D possibly being TRBD1 (6 bases). Germline loops: CDR1 LNHNV, CDR2 YYDKDF (reference sequence). V lost 0 bases and J 5 bases, leaving 17 bases between the germline ends. CDR3 length: 17 residues. The CDR3 sequence is CATSRDGIGRGDQPQHF. The CDR3, as DNA: TGTGCCACCAGCAGAGATGGTATCGGCAGGGGCGATCAGCCCCAGCATTTT.

The V gene is TRBV5-4, the J gene TRBJ2-7; no firm D call. Trimming cost V 4 bases and J 2 bases, with 19 bases left between them. Per the germline V gene, CDR1 is SGHNT and CDR2 is YYREEE (reference sequence). The CDR3 sequence is 16 residues long. CDR3 in DNA: TGTGCCAGCAGCCTAGAAATAGGCGGCTTAGCCTACGAGCAGTACTTC. Translation gives CASSLEIGGLAYEQYF.

This clone has only a few counts. This chain joins TRBV7-2 and TRBJ2-7; 13 bases align to TRBD2. Unmatched junction bases numbered 3, after V lost 4 bases and J lost 6 bases. The CDR3 length is 14 residues. Germline CDR1 reads SGHTA; CDR2 reads FQGNSA. CDR3 residues: CASSSGLAGVEQYF. The CDR3, as DNA: TGTGCCAGCAGCTCAGGACTAGCGGGAGTCGAGCAGTACTTC.

The chain is built from TRBV30 and TRBJ2-7, with 7 bases lining up with TRBD2. The CDR3 is 16 residues long. V dropped 1 base and J dropped 2; count of bases not matched to a gene: 11. CDR1 is GTSNPN and CDR2 is SVGIG in the germline V gene (reference sequence). The DNA of the CDR3 is TGTGCCTGGAGTGACAATCCCGGGGGGTTCCCCTACGAGCAGTACTTC. This sequence encodes CAWSDNPGGFPYEQYF.

The gene calls are TRBV30 and TRBJ1-2; D perhaps matches TRBD1 (6 bases). Germline V CDR1 and CDR2: GTSNPN, SVGIG (reference sequence). The CDR3 covers 14 residues. With 7 bases removed from V and 1 base from J, the gap between germline ends came to 16 bases. The DNA for the CDR3 is TGTGCCTCCTTCGGGGGGCGCATTAACTATGGCTACACCTTC. Its translation is CASFGGRINYGYTF.

On this clone: The sample carries other DNA sequences with the same CDR3. V and J are TRBV30 and TRBJ2-7; D is possibly TRBD1 (6 bases). Germline V CDR1 and CDR2: GTSNPN, SVGIG (reference sequence). This CDR3 has 13 residues. V gave up 0 bases and J gave up 2 bases, with 8 bases separating them. The CDR3 DNA follows: TGTGCCTGGAGTGTAGGGACAACCTACGAGCAGTACTTC. Amino acids: CAWSVGTTYEQYF.

Comments on this clone: Other DNA sequences of this sample code for an identical CDR3. This chain joins TRBV4-1 and TRBJ2-1; perhaps TRBD2 as D (5 bases). The V gene's germline CDR1 is MGHRA and CDR2 YSYEKL. CDR3 length equals 15 residues. V shed 2 bases and J shed 0 bases, with 8 bases lying between them. The CDR3: CASSQLGSSYNEQFF. Here the CDR3 DNA reads TGCGCCAGCAGCCAACTAGGGAGCTCCTACAATGAGCAGTTCTTC.

This clone was seen a handful of times. The CDR3 is CASSVRDDQPNEQFF. CDR3 DNA: TGTGCCAGCAGCGTCCGGGACGACCAGCCAAATGAGCAGTTCTTC. The chain has TRBV7-9 and TRBJ2-1; either TRBD1 or TRBD2 may supply D (5 bases each). CDR1 is SEHNR, CDR2 FQNEAQ, per germline (reference sequence). The CDR3 covers 15 residues. Trimming removed 5 bases at V and 7 bases at J, with 18 bases between. The variable domain in full, completed from reference TRBV7-9 and TRBJ2-1, reads DTGVSQNPRHKITKRGQNVTFRCDPISEHNRLYWYRQTLGQGPEFLTYFQNEAQLEKSRLLSDRFSAERPKGSFSTLEIQRTEQGDSAMYLCASSVRDDQPNEQFFGPGTRLTVL.

In its sample, this clone was seen a few times. The chain is built from TRBV2 and TRBJ2-5; 9 bases line up with TRBD2. J lost 3 bases, V lost 5 bases, and 4 bases had no gene match. The CDR3 is made up of 14 amino acids. Germline CDR1 and CDR2: SNHLY and FYNNEI. The CDR3 protein is CASSRRLAEETQYF. The CDR3 DNA reads as TGTGCCAGCAGTCGTCGACTAGCGGAAGAGACCCAGTACTTC.

V gene TRBV2 combines with J gene TRBJ2-5; 7 bases match TRBD1. With V trimmed by 5 bases and J by 3 bases, 3 bases remained unmatched. Germline V gene sequence: CDR1 SNHLY, CDR2 FYNNEI. This CDR3 region has 13 residues. For the CDR3, the DNA is TGTGCCAGCAGTCATGACAGGGAAGAGACCCAGTACTTC. Encoded protein: CASSHDREETQYF.

This clone has a handful of counts. The J gene is TRBJ2-6, the V gene TRBV25-1; TRBD1 matches 9 bases. CDR1 MGHDK and CDR2 SYGVNS come from the germline V gene. V was pared by 7 bases and J by 0 bases, with 7 bases of the junction left unmatched. The CDR3 covers 17 residues. Written as DNA, the CDR3 is TGTGCCAGCACCCCGGGACAGGGTACCTCTGGGGCCAACGTCCTGACTTTC. Its translation is CASTPGQGTSGANVLTF.

J is TRBJ2-1 and V is TRBV30, with 8 nucleotides matching TRBD2. This CDR3 comprises 13 residues. CDR1 and CDR2 (germline): GTSNPN, SVGIG (reference sequence). The ends lost 8 bases at V and 0 bases at J; junction bases unmatched: 3. CDR3 amino acids: CAGSGSSYNEQFF. The CDR3 region has the DNA TGTGCCGGAAGCGGGAGCTCCTACAATGAGCAGTTCTTC.